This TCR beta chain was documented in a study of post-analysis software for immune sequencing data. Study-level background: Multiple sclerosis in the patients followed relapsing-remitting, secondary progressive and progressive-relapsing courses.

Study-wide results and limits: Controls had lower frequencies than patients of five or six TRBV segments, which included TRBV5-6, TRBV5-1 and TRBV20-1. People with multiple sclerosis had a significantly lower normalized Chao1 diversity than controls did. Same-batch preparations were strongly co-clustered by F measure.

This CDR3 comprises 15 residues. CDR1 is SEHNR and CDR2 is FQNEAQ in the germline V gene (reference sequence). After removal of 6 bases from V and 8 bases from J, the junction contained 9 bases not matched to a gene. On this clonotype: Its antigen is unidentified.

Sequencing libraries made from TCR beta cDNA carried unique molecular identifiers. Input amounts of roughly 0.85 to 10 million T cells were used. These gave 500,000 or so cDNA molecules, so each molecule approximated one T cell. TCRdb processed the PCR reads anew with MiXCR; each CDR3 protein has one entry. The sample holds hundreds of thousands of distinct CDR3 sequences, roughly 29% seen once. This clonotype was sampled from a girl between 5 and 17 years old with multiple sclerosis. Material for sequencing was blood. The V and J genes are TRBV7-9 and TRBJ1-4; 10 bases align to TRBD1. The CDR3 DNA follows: TGTGCCAGCAGTCGACAGGGGGCGCTCGGAGAAAAACTGTTTTTT. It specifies CASSRQGALGEKLFF.